This T cell receptor (beta chain) comes out of a study of regulatory T cells in long-lasting Graves disease. Study as a whole: Freshly diagnosed Graves' patients had used antithyroid drugs for under 3 months.

Study observations and caveats: It is possible that accuracy was reduced by the small size of the sample.

This clonotype showed up just a few times. The antigen is not known. The TCR beta library used iRepertoire HTBI primers with Arm-PCR amplification of CDR3. TCRdb fed the multiplex PCR reads into MiXCR, producing one record per CDR3 protein. The data contain a few hundred thousand distinct CDR3 sequences, 16% of them seen just once; the ten biggest clones take up 25% to 30%. Time point here: newly diagnosed GD, antithyroid drugs for less than 3 months. RNA extracted from PBMCs served as the sequencing template. The germline gives CDR1 GTSNPN, CDR2 SVGIG (reference sequence). This CDR3 has 15 residues. J lost 4 bases, V lost 1 base, and 8 bases had no gene match. These data also formed part of another study, on T cells in Graves' hyperthyroidism and ophthalmopathy. Per that study: HTBI primers were the set used in a first-round RT-PCR of the TCR CDR3.

V gene TRBV30 combines with J gene TRBJ2-3; TRBD1 matches at 7 bases. The TCR sequence derives from a man aged 40-49 years with Graves disease. Sequencing used peripheral blood mononuclear cells (PBMCs), obtained at new diagnosis, from a patient treated with antithyroid drugs. The CDR3 sequence is CAWSGQGSRADTQYF. Written as DNA, the CDR3 is TGTGCCTGGAGTGGACAGGGCAGTCGCGCAGATACGCAGTATTTT.